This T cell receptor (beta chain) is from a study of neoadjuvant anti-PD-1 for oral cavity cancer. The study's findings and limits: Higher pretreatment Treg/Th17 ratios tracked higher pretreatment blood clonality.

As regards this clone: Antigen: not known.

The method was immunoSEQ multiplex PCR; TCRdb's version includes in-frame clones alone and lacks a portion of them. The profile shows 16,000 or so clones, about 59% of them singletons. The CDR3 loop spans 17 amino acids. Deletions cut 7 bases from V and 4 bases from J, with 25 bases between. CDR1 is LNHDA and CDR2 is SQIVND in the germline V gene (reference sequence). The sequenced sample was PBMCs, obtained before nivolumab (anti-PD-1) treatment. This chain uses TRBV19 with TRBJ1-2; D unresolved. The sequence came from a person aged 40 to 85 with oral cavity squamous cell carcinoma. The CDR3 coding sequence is TGTGCCAGTACCCCCCCCTCTGGACGAGCTCGAGGCTATGGCTACACCTTC. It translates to CASTPPSGRARGYGYTF.